This TCR beta chain was sequenced for a study of T cell repertoires in cytomegalovirus infection. Study in general: Carrying CMV and the relevant HLA type showed in public TCR beta signatures.

This clonotype was found many times. No antigen is known for it. The CDR3 is made up of 12 amino acids. J was trimmed by 5 bases and V by 7 bases; bases with no gene match: 2. The germline V gene encodes CDR1 SGHTA and CDR2 FQGNSA. Study-wide findings and caveats: The ex vivo response showed dominance by HLA-C-restricted CMV-specific TCR beta clonotypes. Summed frequency of shared TCR beta families picked out CMV carriers who also had the relevant HLA.

MiXCR was run by TCRdb on the reads, yielding one entry per CDR3 protein. The sample holds 450,000 to 550,000 distinct CDR3 sequences, approximately 17% seen once. The chain uses TRBV7-2 and TRBJ2-3; TRBD2 matches at 8 bases. This TCR was sampled from a human donor in good health (CMV status not recorded). Some clones in this sample may be carry-over from other donors' samples. The sample was CD8+ T cells from PBMCs. The CDR3 sequence is CASISGKDTQYF. For the CDR3, the DNA is TGTGCCAGCATTAGCGGGAAAGATACGCAGTATTTT.